Listed below are T cell receptor beta chains from one sample, sequenced in a study of blood T cell repertoires in COVID-19. Sequencing used immunoSEQ multiplex PCR; TCRdb keeps in-frame clones, though not all of them. The sample contains about 280,000 clones, around 80% of which appear only once. The sequenced sample consisted of PBMCs or T cells enriched from blood (not recorded which). The receptors were sampled from a man aged 35-49 years who had been exposed to COVID-19. The CDR3 runs from the conserved cysteine through the conserved F or W. Each record gives: J gene, D gene, clone size, V gene, CDR3 protein, CDR3 DNA. D genes are given only for firm matches. Only some rows state a clone size, as once, few, many or a class for expanded clones.

J gene: TRBJ2-2; D gene: TRBD2; clone size: -; V gene: TRBV10-3; CDR3 protein: CAISGQSGLAETGTGELFF; CDR3 DNA: TGTGCCATCAGTGGACAGTCGGGACTAGCGGAGACGGGTACCGGGGAGCTGTTTTTT
J gene: TRBJ2-5; D gene: -; clone size: -; V gene: TRBV27; CDR3 protein: CASSKDFGETQYF; CDR3 DNA: TGTGCCAGCAGTAAGGATTTCGGGGAGACCCAGTACTTC
J gene: TRBJ1-2; D gene: -; clone size: -; V gene: TRBV5-1; CDR3 protein: CASSLTGGYTF; CDR3 DNA: TGCGCCAGCAGCCTCACTGGTGGCTACACCTTC
J gene: TRBJ1-1; D gene: -; clone size: few; V gene: TRBV12-3/TRBV12-4; CDR3 protein: CASSGQSNTEAFF; CDR3 DNA: TGTGCCAGCAGTGGACAGTCCAACACTGAAGCTTTCTTT
J gene: TRBJ2-1; D gene: TRBD2; clone size: -; V gene: TRBV19; CDR3 protein: CASSIGLAGKVYEQFF; CDR3 DNA: TGTGCCAGTAGTATAGGACTAGCGGGAAAGGTGTATGAGCAGTTCTTC
J gene: TRBJ2-1; D gene: TRBD2; clone size: -; V gene: TRBV7-8; CDR3 protein: CASSLVGTSFVGEQFF; CDR3 DNA: TGTGCCAGCAGCTTAGTAGGGACTAGTTTCGTCGGTGAGCAGTTCTTC
J gene: TRBJ1-4; D gene: -; clone size: -; V gene: TRBV4-2; CDR3 protein: CASSGTNMKNCFF; CDR3 DNA: -
J gene: TRBJ2-2; D gene: TRBD2; clone size: -; V gene: TRBV7-9; CDR3 protein: CASRPLAESNTGELFF; CDR3 DNA: TGTGCCAGCAGACCACTAGCGGAATCGAACACCGGGGAGCTGTTTTTT
J gene: TRBJ2-2; D gene: -; clone size: once; V gene: TRBV18; CDR3 protein: CASSLGHGDTGELFF; CDR3 DNA: TGTGCCAGCTCCCTCGGACACGGCGACACCGGGGAGCTGTTTTTT
J gene: TRBJ2-3; D gene: -; clone size: -; V gene: TRBV5-6; CDR3 protein: CASSVEGWDTQYF; CDR3 DNA: TGTGCCAGCAGCGTGGAGGGGTGGGATACGCAGTATTTT
J gene: TRBJ1-1; D gene: TRBD1; clone size: -; V gene: TRBV18; CDR3 protein: CASSPRQGNTEAFF; CDR3 DNA: TGTGCCAGCTCACCAAGACAGGGGAACACTGAAGCTTTCTTT
J gene: TRBJ1-1; D gene: -; clone size: -; V gene: TRBV2; CDR3 protein: CASLRSRGAEAFF; CDR3 DNA: TGTGCCAGCTTACGGTCTCGGGGGGCTGAAGCTTTCTTT
J gene: TRBJ1-4; D gene: -; clone size: -; V gene: TRBV5-1; CDR3 protein: CASRRQGSANEKLFF; CDR3 DNA: TGCGCCAGCAGGCGTCAGGGTTCGGCTAATGAAAAACTGTTTTTT
J gene: TRBJ1-3; D gene: -; clone size: -; V gene: TRBV9; CDR3 protein: CASSTQPRNTIYF; CDR3 DNA: TGTGCCAGCAGCACTCAACCTAGAAACACCATATATTTT